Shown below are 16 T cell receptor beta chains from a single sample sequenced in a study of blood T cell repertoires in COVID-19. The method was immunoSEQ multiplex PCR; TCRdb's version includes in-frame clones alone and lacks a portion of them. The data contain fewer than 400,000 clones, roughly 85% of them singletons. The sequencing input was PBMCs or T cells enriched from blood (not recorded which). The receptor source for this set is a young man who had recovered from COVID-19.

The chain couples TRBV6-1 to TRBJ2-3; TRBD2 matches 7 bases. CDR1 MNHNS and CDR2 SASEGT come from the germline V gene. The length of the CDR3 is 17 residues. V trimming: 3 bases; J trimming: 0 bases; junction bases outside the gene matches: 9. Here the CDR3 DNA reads TGTGCCAGCAGTGATAACGCTGGGGGGGGTAGCACAGATACGCAGTATTTT. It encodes CASSDNAGGGSTDTQYF.

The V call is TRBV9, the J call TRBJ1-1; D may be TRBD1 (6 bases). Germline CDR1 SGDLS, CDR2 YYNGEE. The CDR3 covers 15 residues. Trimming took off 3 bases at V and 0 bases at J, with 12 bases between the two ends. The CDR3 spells CASSAGQSLNTEAFF. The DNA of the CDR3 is TGTGCCAGCAGCGCCGGACAGTCCCTGAACACTGAAGCTTTCTTT.

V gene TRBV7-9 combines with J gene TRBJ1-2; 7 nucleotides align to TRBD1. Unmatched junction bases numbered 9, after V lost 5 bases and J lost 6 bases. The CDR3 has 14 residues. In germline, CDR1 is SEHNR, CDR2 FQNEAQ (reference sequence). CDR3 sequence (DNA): TGTGCCAGCAGCAGAATTGACAGGGACCATGGCTACACCTTC. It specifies CASSRIDRDHGYTF.

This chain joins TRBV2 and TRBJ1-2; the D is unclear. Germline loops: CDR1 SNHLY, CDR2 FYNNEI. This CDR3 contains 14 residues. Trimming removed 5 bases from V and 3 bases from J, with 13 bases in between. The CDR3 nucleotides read TGTGCCAGCAGTAGGCACCGGCAGGACTATGGCTACACCTTC. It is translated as CASSRHRQDYGYTF.

In DNA form, the CDR3 reads TGTGCCAGCAGACCGATGGGGGCCGAAGCTTTCTTT. Its protein is CASRPMGAEAFF. This rearrangement joins TRBV7-9 to TRBJ1-1; a possible D gene is TRBD1 (6 bases). This CDR3 comprises 12 residues. Germline V gives CDR1 SEHNR, CDR2 FQNEAQ (reference sequence). The V and J ends lost 6 bases and 8 bases respectively, with 13 bases between them. Full variable domain (missing parts from reference TRBV7-9 and TRBJ1-1): DTGVSQNPRHKITKRGQNVTFRCDPISEHNRLYWYRQTLGQGPEFLTYFQNEAQLEKSRLLSDRFSAERPKGSFSTLEIQRTEQGDSAMYLCASRPMGAEAFFGQGTRLTVV.

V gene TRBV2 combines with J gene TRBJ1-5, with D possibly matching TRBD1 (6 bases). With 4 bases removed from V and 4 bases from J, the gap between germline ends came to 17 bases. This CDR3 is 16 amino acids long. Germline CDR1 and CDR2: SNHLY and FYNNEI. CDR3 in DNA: TGTGCCAGCAGTGCCTCCAGGGGAATGAGTAATCAGCCCCAGCATTTT. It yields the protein CASSASRGMSNQPQHF.

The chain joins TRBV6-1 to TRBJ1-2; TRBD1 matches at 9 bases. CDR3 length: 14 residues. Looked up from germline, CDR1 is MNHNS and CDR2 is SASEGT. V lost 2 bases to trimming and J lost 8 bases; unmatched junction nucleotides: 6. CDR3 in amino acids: CASSELLTGGGYTF. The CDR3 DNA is TGTGCCAGCAGTGAACTCCTTACAGGGGGCGGCTACACCTTC.

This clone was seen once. This chain's CDR3 is CATSAGSGGSSSYNEQFF. The CDR3, as DNA: TGTGCCACCAGTGCAGGTAGCGGGGGGTCCAGCTCCTACAATGAGCAGTTCTTC. This chain connects TRBV24-1 to TRBJ2-1; TRBD2 agrees at 10 bases. J was trimmed by 0 bases and V by 5 bases; bases with no gene match: 9. This CDR3 comprises 18 residues. Looked up from germline, CDR1 is KGHDR and CDR2 is SFDVKD.

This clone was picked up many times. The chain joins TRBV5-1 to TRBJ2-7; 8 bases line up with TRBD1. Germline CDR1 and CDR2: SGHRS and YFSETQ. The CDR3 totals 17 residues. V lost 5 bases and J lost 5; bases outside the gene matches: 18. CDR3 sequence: CASSSGQGPNIAHEQYF. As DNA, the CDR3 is TGCGCCAGCAGTTCAGGACAGGGACCGAACATTGCCCACGAGCAGTACTTC.

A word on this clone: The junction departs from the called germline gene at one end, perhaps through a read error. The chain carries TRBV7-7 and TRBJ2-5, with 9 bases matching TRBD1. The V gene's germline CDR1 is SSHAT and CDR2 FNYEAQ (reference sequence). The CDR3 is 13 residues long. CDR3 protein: CASSLDRGETQYF. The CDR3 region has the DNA TGTGCTAGCAGCCTGGACAGGGGAGAGACCCAGTACTTC.

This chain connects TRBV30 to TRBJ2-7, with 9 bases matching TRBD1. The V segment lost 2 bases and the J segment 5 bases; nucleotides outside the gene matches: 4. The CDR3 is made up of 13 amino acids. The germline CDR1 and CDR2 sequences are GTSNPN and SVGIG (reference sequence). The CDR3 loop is CAWSYRTGDEQYF. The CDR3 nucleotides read TGTGCCTGGAGTTACCGGACAGGGGACGAGCAGTACTTC.

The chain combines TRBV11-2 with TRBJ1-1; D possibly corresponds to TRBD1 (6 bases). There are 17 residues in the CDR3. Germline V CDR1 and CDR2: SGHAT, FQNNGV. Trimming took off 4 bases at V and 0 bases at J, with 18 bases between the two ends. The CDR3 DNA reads TGTGCCAGCAGCTCCTACAGGGAACAACCGATGAACACTGAAGCTTTCTTT. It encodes CASSSYREQPMNTEAFF.

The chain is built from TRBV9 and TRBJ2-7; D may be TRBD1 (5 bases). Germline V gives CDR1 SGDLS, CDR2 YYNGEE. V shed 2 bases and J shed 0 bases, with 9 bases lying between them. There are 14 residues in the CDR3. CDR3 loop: CASSVDSDSYEQYF. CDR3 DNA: TGTGCCAGCAGCGTCGACAGTGACTCCTACGAGCAGTACTTC. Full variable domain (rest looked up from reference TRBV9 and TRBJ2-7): DSGVTQTPKHLITATGQRVTLRCSPRSGDLSVYWYQQSLDQGLQFLIQYYNGEERAKGNILERFSAQQFPDLHSELNLSSLELGDSALYFCASSVDSDSYEQYFGPGTRLTVT.

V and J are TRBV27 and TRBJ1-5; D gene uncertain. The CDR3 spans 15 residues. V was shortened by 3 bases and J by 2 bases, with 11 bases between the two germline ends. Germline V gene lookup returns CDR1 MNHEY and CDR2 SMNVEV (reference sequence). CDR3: CASSFTGNGNQPQHF. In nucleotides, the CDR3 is TGTGCCAGCAGTTTTACGGGGAATGGCAATCAGCCCCAGCATTTT.

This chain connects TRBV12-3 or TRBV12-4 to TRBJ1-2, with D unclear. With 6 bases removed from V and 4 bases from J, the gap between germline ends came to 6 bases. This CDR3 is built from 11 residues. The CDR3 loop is CASSHGYGYTF. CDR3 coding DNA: TGTGCCAGCAGCCACGGCTATGGCTACACCTTC.

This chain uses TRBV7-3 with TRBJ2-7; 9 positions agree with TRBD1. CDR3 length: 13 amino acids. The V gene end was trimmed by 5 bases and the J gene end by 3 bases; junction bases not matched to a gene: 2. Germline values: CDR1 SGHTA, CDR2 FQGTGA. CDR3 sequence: CASSTDRGYEQYF. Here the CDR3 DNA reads TGTGCCAGCAGCACGGACAGGGGCTACGAGCAGTACTTC.